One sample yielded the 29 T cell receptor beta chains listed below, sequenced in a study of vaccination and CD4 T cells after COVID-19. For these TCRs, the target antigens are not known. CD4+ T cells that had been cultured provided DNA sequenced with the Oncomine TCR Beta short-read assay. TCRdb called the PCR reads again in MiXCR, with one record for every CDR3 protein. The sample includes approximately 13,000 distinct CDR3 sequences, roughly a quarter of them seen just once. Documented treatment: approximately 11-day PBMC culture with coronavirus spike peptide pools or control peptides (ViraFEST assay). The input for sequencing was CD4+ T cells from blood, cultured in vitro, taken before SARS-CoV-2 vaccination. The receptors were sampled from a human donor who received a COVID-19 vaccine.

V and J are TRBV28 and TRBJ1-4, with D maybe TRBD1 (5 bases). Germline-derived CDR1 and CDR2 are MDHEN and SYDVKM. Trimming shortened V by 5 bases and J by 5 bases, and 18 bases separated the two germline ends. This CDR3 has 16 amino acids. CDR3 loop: CASSGGLLADNEKLFF. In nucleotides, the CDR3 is TGTGCCAGCAGTGGGGGGTTACTGGCGGACAATGAAAAACTGTTTTTT. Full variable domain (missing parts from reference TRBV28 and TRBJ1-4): DVKVTQSSRYLVKRTGEKVFLECVQDMDHENMFWYRQDPGLGLRLIYFSYDVKMKEKGDIPEGYSVSREKKERFSLILESASTNQTSMYLCASSGGLLADNEKLFFGSGTQLSVL.

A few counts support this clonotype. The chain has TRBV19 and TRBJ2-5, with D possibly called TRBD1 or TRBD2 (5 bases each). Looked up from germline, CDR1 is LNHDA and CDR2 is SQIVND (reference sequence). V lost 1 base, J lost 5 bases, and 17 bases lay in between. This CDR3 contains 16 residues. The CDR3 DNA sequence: TGTGCCAGTAGTATAGCCTCGATGGGGGAAACGGAGACCCAGTACTTC. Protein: CASSIASMGETETQYF.

In nucleotides, the CDR3 is TGTGCCTGGAGTGTCACTAGCGGGGGGGCCGGGGAGCTGTTTTTT. Translating it yields CAWSVTSGGAGELFF. This chain links TRBV30 with TRBJ2-2; 13 bases line up with TRBD2. V dropped 0 bases and J dropped 6; count of bases not matched to a gene: 1. CDR3 length equals 15 residues. Germline CDR1 GTSNPN, CDR2 SVGIG (reference sequence).

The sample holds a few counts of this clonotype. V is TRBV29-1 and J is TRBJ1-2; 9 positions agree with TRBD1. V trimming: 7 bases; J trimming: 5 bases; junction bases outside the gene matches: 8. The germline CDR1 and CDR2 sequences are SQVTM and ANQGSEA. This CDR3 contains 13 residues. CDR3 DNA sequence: TGCAGCGCCTCGGACAGGGGCCAGTATGGCTACACCTTC. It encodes CSASDRGQYGYTF.

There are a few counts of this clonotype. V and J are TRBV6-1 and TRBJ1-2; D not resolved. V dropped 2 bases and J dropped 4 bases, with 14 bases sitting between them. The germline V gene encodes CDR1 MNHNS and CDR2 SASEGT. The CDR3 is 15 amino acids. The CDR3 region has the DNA TGTGCCAGCAGTGAACTCGTCCTCAAGGGCTATGGCTACACCTTC. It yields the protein CASSELVLKGYGYTF.

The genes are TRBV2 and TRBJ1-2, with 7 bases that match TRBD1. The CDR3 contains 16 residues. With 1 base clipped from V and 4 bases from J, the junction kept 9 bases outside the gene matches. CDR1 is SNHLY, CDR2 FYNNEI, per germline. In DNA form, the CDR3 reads TGTGCCAGCAGTGAAGAGAGACAGGGAGTCGGCTATGGCTACACCTTC. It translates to CASSEERQGVGYGYTF.

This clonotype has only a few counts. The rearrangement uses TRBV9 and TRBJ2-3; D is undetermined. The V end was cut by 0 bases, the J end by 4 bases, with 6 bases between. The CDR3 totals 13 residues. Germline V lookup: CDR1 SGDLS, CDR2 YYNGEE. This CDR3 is CASSVGLADTQYF. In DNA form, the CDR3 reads TGTGCCAGCAGCGTAGGCCTTGCAGATACGCAGTATTTT. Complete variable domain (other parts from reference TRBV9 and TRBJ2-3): DSGVTQTPKHLITATGQRVTLRCSPRSGDLSVYWYQQSLDQGLQFLIQYYNGEERAKGNILERFSAQQFPDLHSELNLSSLELGDSALYFCASSVGLADTQYFGPGTRLTVL.

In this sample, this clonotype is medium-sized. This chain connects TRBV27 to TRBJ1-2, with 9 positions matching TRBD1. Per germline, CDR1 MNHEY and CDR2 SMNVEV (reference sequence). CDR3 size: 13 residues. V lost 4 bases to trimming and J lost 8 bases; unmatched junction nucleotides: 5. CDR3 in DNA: TGTGCCAGCAGTTACCGACAGGGGGGAGGCTACACCTTC. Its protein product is CASSYRQGGGYTF.

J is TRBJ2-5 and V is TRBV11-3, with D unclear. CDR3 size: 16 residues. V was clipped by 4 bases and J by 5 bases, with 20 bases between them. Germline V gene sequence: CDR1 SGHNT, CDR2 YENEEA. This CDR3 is CASSSRANIRSETQYF. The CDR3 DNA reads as TGTGCCAGCAGCTCACGGGCCAATATCCGGTCGGAGACCCAGTACTTC. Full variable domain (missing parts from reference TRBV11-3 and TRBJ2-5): EAGVVQSPRYKIIEKKQPVAFWCNPISGHNTLYWYLQNLGQGPELLIRYENEEAVDDSQLPKDRFSAERLKGVDSTLKIQPAELGDSAVYLCASSSRANIRSETQYFGPGTRLLVL.

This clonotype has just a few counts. The CDR3 region has the DNA TGTGCCAGCAGTGAAGCGCAGGGACAGGACCAAGAGACCCAGTACTTC. This codes for CASSEAQGQDQETQYF. The chain joins TRBV2 to TRBJ2-5; 8 positions agree with TRBD1. This CDR3 has 16 amino acids. Per the germline V gene, CDR1 is SNHLY and CDR2 is FYNNEI. The ends lost 0 bases at V and 0 bases at J; junction bases unmatched: 3.

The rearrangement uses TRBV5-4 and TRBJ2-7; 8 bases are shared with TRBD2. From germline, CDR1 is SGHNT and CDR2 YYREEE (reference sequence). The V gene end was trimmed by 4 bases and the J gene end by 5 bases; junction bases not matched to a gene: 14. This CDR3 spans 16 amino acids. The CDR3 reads CASSAGLASPPHEQYF. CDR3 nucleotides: TGTGCCAGCAGCGCCGGACTAGCTTCTCCCCCCCACGAGCAGTACTTC.

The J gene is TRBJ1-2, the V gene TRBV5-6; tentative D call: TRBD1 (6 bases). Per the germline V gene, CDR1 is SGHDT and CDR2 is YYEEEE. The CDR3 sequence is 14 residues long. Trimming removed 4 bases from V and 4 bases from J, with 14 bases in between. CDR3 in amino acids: CASSPVGGLYGYTF. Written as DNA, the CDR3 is TGTGCCAGCAGCCCGGTGGGGGGGCTCTATGGCTACACCTTC. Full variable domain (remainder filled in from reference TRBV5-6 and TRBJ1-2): DAGVTQSPTHLIKTRGQQVTLRCSPKSGHDTVSWYQQALGQGPQFIFQYYEEEERQRGNFPDRFSGHQFPNYSSELNVNALLLGDSALYLCASSPVGGLYGYTFGSGTRLTVV.

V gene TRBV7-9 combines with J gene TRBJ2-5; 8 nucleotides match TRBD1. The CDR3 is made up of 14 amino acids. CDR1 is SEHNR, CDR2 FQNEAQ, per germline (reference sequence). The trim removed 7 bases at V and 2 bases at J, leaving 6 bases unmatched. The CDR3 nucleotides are TGTGCCAGCAACCGGGACAGGCAACAAGAGACCCAGTACTTC. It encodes CASNRDRQQETQYF. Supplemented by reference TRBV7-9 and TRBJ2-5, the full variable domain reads DTGVSQNPRHKITKRGQNVTFRCDPISEHNRLYWYRQTLGQGPEFLTYFQNEAQLEKSRLLSDRFSAERPKGSFSTLEIQRTEQGDSAMYLCASNRDRQQETQYFGPGTRLLVL.

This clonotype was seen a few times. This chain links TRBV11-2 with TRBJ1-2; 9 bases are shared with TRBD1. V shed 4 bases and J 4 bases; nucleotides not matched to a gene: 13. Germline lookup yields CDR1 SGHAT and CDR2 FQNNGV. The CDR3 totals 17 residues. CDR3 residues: CASSWGSDRGQRYGYTF. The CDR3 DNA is TGTGCCAGCAGCTGGGGTTCGGACAGGGGACAACGCTATGGCTACACCTTC. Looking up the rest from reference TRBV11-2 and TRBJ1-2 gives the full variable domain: EAGVAQSPRYKIIEKRQSVAFWCNPISGHATLYWYQQILGQGPKLLIQFQNNGVVDDSQLPKDRFSAERLKGVDSTLKIQPAKLEDSAVYLCASSWGSDRGQRYGYTFGSGTRLTVV.

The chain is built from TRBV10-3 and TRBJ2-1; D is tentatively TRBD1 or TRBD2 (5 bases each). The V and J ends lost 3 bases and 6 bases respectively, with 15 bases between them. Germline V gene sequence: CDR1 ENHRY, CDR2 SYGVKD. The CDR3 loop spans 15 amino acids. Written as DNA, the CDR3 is TGTGCCATCAGTGATGGGGCTAGCTTTGCCAATGAGCAGTTCTTC. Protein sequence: CAISDGASFANEQFF.

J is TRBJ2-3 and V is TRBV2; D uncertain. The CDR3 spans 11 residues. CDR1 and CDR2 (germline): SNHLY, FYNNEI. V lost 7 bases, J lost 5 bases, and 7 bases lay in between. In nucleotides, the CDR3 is TGTGCCAGCAAGAAGGTAGATACGCAGTATTTT. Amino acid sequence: CASKKVDTQYF.

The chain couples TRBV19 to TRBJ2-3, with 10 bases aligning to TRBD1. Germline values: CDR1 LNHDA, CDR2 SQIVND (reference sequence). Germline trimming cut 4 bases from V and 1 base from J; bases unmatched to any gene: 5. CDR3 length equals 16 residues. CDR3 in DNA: TGTGCCAGTAGTACCTCCGGGACAGGGGGCACAGATACGCAGTATTTT. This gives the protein CASSTSGTGGTDTQYF.

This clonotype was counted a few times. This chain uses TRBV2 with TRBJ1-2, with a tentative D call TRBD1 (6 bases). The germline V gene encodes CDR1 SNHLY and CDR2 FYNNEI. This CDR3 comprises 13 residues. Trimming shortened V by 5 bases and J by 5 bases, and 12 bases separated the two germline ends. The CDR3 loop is CASSQQGGYGYTF. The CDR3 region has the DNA TGTGCCAGCAGTCAACAGGGAGGTTATGGCTACACCTTC.

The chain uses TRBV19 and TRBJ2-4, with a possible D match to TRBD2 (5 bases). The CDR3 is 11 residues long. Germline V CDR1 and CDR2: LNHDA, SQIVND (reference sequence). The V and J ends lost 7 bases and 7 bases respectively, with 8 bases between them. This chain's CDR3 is CASKAVNIQYF. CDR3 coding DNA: TGTGCCAGTAAAGCGGTGAACATTCAGTACTTC.

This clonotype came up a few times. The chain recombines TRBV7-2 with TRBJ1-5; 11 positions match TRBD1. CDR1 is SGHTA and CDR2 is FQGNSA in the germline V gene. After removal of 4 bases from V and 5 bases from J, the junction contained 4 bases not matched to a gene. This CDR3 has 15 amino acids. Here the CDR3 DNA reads TGTGCCAGCAGCTCCCGGACAGGGGGCGATCAGCCCCAGCATTTT. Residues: CASSSRTGGDQPQHF. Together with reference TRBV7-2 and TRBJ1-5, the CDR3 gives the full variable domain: GAGVSQSPSNKVTEKGKDVELRCDPISGHTALYWYRQSLGQGLEFLIYFQGNSAPDKSGLPSDRFSAERTGGSVSTLTIQRTQQEDSAVYLCASSSRTGGDQPQHFGDGTRLSIL.

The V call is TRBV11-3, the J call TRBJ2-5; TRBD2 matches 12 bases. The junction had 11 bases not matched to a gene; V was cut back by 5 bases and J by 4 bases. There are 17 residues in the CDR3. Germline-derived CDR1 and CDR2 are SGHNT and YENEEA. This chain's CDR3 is CASSPSGLAGGRETQYF. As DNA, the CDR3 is TGTGCCAGCAGCCCCAGTGGGCTAGCGGGGGGGCGAGAGACCCAGTACTTC.

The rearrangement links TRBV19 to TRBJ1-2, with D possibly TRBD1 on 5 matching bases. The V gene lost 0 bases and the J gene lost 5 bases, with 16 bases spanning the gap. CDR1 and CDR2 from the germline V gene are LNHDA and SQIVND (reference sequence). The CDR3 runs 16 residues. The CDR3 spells CASSIDHVQGAYGYTF. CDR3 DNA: TGTGCCAGTAGTATAGATCACGTCCAGGGAGCGTATGGCTACACCTTC.

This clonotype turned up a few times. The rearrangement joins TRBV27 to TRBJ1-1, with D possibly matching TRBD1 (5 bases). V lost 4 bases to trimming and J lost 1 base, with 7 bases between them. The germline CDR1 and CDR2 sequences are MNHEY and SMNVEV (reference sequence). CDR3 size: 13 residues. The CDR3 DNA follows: TGTGCCAGCAGTTATACAGGGAACACTGAAGCTTTCTTT. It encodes CASSYTGNTEAFF.

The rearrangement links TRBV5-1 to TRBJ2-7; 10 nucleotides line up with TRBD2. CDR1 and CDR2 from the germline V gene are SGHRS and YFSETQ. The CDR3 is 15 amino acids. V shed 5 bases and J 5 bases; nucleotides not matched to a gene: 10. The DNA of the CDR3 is TGCGCCAGCAGTTTAAGCGGGGGGGACCTACACGAGCAGTACTTC. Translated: CASSLSGGDLHEQYF.

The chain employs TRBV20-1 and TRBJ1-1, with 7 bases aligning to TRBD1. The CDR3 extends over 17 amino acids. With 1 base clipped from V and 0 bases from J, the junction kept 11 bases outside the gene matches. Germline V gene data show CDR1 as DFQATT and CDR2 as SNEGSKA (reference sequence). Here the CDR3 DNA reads TGCAGTGCTAGAGTAGTTACGACAGGGCCCATGAACACTGAAGCTTTCTTT. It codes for CSARVVTTGPMNTEAFF.

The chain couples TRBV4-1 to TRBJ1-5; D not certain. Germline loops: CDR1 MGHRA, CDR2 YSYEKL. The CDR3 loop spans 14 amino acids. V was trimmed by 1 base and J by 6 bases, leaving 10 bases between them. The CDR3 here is CASSQGQDGQPQHF. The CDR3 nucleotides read TGCGCCAGCAGCCAAGGTCAGGATGGTCAGCCCCAGCATTTT.

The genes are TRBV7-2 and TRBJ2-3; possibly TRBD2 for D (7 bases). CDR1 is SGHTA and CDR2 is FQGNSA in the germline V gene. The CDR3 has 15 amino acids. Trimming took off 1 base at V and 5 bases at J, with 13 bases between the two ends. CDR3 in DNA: TGTGCCAGCAGCTTAGACGGGGGGCGAGGAGATACGCAGTATTTT. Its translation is CASSLDGGRGDTQYF.

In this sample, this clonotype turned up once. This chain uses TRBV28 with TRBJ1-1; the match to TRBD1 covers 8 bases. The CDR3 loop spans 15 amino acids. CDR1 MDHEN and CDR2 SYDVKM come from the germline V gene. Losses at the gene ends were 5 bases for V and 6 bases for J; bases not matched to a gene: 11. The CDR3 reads CASSPRTGTAPEAFF. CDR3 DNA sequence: TGTGCCAGCAGTCCACGGACAGGGACGGCACCTGAAGCTTTCTTT.

In nucleotides, the CDR3 is TGCAGTGCTAAACAGGACACTGAAGCTTTCTTT. Translated, it gives CSAKQDTEAFF. The V call is TRBV20-1, the J call TRBJ1-1, with D maybe TRBD1 (5 bases). Germline CDR1 and CDR2: DFQATT and SNEGSKA (reference sequence). Trimming took 4 bases from V and 3 from J, leaving 6 bases between them. This CDR3 is built from 11 residues.